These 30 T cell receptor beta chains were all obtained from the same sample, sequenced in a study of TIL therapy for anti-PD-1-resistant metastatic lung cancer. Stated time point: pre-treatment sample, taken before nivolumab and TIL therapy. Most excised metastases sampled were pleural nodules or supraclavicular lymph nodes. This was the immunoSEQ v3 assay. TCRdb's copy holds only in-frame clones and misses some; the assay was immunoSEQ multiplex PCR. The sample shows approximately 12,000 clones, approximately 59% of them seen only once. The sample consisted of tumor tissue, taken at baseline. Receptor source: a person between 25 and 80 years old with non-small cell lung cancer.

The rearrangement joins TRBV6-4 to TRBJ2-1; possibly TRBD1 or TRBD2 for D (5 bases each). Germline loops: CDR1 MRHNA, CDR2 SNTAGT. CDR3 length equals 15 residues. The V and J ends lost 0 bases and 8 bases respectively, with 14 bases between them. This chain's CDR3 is CASSDSGDGWDEQFF. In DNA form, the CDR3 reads TGTGCCAGCAGTGACTCAGGGGACGGGTGGGATGAGCAGTTCTTC.

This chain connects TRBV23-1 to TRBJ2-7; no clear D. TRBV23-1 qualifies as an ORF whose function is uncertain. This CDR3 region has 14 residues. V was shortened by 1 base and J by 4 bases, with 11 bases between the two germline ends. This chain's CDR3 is CASSQLGIRYEQYF. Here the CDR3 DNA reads TGCGCCAGCAGTCAATTGGGGATTCGGTACGAGCAGTACTTC.

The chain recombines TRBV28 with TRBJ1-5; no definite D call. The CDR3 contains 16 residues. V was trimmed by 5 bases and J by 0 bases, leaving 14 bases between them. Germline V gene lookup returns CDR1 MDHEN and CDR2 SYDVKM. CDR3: CASSPPGQYSNQPQHF. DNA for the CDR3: TGTGCCAGCAGTCCCCCGGGCCAGTATAGCAATCAGCCCCAGCATTTT. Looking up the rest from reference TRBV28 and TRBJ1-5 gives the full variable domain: DVKVTQSSRYLVKRTGEKVFLECVQDMDHENMFWYRQDPGLGLRLIYFSYDVKMKEKGDIPEGYSVSREKKERFSLILESASTNQTSMYLCASSPPGQYSNQPQHFGDGTRLSIL.

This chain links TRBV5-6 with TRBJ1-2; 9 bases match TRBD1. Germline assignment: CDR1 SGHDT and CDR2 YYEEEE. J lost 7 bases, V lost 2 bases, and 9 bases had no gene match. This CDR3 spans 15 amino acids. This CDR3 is CASSFITGGEVGYTF. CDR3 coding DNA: TGTGCCAGCAGCTTCATTACAGGGGGCGAAGTTGGCTACACCTTC.

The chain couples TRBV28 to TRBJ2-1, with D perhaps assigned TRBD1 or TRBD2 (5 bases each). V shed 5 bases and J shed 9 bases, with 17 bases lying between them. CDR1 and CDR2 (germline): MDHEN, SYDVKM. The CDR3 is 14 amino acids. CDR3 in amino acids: CASSIPGRLGEQFF. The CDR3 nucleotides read TGTGCCAGCAGTATACCGGGGCGGCTCGGTGAGCAGTTCTTC. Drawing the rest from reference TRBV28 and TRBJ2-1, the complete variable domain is DVKVTQSSRYLVKRTGEKVFLECVQDMDHENMFWYRQDPGLGLRLIYFSYDVKMKEKGDIPEGYSVSREKKERFSLILESASTNQTSMYLCASSIPGRLGEQFFGPGTRLTVL.

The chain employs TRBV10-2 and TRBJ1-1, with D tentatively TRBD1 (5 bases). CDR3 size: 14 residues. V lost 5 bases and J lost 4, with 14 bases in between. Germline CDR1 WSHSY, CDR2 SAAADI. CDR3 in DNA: TGCGCCAGCAGTCCTTGGGGGGGAGGCACTGAAGCTTTCTTT. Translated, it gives CASSPWGGGTEAFF.

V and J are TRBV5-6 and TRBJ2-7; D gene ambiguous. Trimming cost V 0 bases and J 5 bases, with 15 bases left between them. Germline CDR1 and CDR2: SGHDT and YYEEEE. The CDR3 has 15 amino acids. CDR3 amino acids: CASSLGGSTGNEQYF. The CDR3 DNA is TGTGCCAGCAGCTTGGGGGGTAGCACGGGCAACGAGCAGTACTTC.

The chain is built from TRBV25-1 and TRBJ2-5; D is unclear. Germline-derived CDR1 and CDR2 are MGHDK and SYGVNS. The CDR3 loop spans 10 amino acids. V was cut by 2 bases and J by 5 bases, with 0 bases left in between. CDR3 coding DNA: TGTGCCAGCAGTGAAGAGACCCAGTACTTC. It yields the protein CASSEETQYF.

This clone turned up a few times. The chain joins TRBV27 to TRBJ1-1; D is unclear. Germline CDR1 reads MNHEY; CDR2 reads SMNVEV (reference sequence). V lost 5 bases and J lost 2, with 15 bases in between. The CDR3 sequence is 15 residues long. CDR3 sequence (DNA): TGTGCCAGCAGTCACCGGGCTCTTCTTAACACTGAAGCTTTCTTT. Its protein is CASSHRALLNTEAFF.

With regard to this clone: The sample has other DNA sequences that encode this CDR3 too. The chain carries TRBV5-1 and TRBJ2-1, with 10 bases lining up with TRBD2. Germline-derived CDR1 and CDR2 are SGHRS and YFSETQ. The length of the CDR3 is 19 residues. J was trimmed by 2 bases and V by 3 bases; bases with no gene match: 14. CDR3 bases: TGCGCCAGCAGCTCGGGTTTAGCGGGGGGCCCGACCACCTACAATGAGCAGTTCTTC. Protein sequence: CASSSGLAGGPTTYNEQFF.

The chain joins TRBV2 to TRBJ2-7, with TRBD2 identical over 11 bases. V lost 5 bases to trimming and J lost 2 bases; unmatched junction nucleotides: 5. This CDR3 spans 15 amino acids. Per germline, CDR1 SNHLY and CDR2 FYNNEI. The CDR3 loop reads CASSSRLAGTYEQYF. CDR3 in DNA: TGTGCCAGCAGTTCTCGACTAGCGGGGACCTACGAGCAGTACTTC.

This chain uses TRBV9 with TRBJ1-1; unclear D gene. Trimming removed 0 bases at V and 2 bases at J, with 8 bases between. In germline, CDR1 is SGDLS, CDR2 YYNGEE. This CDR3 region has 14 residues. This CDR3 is CASSVAAINTEAFF. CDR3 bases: TGTGCCAGCAGCGTAGCAGCGATAAACACTGAAGCTTTCTTT.

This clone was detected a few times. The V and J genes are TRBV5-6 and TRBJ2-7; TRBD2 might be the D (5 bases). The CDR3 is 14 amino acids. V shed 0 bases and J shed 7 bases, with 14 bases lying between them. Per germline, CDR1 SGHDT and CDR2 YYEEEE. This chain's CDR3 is CASSLANEGSEQYF. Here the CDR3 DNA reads TGTGCCAGCAGCTTGGCCAATGAGGGTTCGGAGCAGTACTTC.

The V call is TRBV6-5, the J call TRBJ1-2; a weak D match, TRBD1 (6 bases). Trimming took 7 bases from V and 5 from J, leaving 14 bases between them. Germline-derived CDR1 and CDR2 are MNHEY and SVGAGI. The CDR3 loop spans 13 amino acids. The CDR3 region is CASTSPGTYGYTF. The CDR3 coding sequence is TGTGCCAGCACCTCCCCCGGGACATATGGCTACACCTTC.

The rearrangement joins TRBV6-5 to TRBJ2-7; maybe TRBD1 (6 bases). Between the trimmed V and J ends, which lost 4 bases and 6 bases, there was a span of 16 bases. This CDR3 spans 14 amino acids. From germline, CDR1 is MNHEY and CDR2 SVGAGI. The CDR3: CASSLTGVLGEQYF. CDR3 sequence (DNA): TGTGCCAGCAGTTTGACAGGAGTATTGGGCGAGCAGTACTTC.

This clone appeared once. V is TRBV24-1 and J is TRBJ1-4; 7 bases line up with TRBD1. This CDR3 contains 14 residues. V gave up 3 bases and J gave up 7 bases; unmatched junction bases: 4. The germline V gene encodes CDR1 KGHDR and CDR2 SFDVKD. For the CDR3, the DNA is TGTGCCACCAGTGATAAGGGGGCGGGTGAAAAACTGTTTTTT. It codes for CATSDKGAGEKLFF.

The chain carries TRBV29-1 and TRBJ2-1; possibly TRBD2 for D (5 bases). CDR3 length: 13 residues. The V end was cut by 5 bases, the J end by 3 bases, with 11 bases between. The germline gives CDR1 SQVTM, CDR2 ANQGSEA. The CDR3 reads CSVILAIYNEQFF. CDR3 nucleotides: TGCAGCGTTATCCTAGCTATCTACAATGAGCAGTTCTTC.

CDR3 nucleotide sequence: TGTGCCACCAGCAAGGACCCGGGGGGCAATCAGCCCCAGCATTTT. As protein: CATSKDPGGNQPQHF. This sequence joins TRBV15 and TRBJ1-5; weak D call: TRBD1 (5 bases). There are 15 residues in the CDR3. From germline, CDR1 is LNHNV and CDR2 YYDKDF (reference sequence). The V end was cut by 4 bases, the J end by 2 bases, with 12 bases between.

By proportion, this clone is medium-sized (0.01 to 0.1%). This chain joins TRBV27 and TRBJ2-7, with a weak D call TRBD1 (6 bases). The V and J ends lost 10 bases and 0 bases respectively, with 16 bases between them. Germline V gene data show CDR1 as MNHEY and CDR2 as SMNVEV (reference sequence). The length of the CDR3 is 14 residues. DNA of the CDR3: TGTGCCACCAAGGGCAGGGGCGACTCCTACGAGCAGTACTTC. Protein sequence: CATKGRGDSYEQYF.

The CDR3 spells CASSLTGRGTEAFF. The CDR3 nucleotides are TGTGCCAGCAGCCTGACGGGTAGGGGCACTGAAGCTTTCTTT. The rearrangement joins TRBV5-6 to TRBJ1-1; D might be TRBD1 (5 bases). The germline V and J ends were trimmed by 4 bases and 4 bases, with 14 bases remaining between them. In germline, CDR1 is SGHDT, CDR2 YYEEEE. The CDR3 is 14 amino acids. Variable domain in full (rest from reference TRBV5-6 and TRBJ1-1): DAGVTQSPTHLIKTRGQQVTLRCSPKSGHDTVSWYQQALGQGPQFIFQYYEEEERQRGNFPDRFSGHQFPNYSSELNVNALLLGDSALYLCASSLTGRGTEAFFGQGTRLTVV.

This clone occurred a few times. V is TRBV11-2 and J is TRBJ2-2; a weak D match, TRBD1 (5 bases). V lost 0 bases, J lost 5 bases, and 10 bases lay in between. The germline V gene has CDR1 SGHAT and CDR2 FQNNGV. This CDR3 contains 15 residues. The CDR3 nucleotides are TGTGCCAGCAGCTTAGAGCCAGGGTTTACCGGGGAGCTGTTTTTT. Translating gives CASSLEPGFTGELFF.

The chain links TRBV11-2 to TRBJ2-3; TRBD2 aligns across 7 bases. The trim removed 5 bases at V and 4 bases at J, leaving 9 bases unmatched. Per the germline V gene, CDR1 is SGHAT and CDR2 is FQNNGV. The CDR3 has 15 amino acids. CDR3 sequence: CASSPRAGLADTQYF. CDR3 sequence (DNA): TGTGCCAGCAGCCCGCGAGCGGGGTTGGCAGATACGCAGTATTTT.

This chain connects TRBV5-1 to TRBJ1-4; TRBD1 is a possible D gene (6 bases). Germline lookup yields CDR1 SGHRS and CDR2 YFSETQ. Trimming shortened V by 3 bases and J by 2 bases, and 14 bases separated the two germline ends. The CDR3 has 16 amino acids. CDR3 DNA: TGCGCCAGCAGCTCCACACCACAGGGTACTAATGAAAAACTGTTTTTT. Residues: CASSSTPQGTNEKLFF.

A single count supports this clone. CDR3 nucleotides: TGTGCCAGCAGTTACTCGGGGGGGTACCAAGAGACCCAGTACTTC. The encoded protein is CASSYSGGYQETQYF. The chain is built from TRBV6-5 and TRBJ2-5; 7 nucleotides align to TRBD2. Unmatched junction bases numbered 1, after V lost 0 bases and J lost 0 bases. The length of the CDR3 is 15 residues. In germline, CDR1 is MNHEY, CDR2 SVGAGI.

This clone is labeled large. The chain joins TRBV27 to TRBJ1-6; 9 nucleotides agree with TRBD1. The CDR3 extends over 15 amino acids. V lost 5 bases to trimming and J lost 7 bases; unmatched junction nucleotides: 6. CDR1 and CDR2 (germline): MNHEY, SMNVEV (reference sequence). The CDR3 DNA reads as TGTGCCAGCAGTCCTGGGACAGGGATGAATTCACCCCTCCACTTT. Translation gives CASSPGTGMNSPLHF.

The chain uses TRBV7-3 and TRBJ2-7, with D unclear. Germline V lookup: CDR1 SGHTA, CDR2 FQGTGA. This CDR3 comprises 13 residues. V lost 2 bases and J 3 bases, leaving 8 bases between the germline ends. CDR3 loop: CASSLAGGYEQYF. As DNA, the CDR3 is TGTGCCAGCAGCTTAGCAGGTGGCTACGAGCAGTACTTC.

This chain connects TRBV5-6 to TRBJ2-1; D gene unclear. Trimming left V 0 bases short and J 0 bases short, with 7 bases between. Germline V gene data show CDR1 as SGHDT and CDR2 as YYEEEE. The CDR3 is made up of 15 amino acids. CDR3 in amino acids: CASSLGFRSYNEQFF. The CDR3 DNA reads TGTGCCAGCAGCTTGGGGTTCCGCTCCTACAATGAGCAGTTCTTC. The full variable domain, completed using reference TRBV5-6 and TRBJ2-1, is DAGVTQSPTHLIKTRGQQVTLRCSPKSGHDTVSWYQQALGQGPQFIFQYYEEEERQRGNFPDRFSGHQFPNYSSELNVNALLLGDSALYLCASSLGFRSYNEQFFGPGTRLTVL.

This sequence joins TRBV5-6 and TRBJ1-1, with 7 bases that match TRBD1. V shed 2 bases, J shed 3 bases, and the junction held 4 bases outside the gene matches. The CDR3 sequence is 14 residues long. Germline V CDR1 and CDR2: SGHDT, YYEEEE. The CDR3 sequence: CASSFGTAYTEAFF. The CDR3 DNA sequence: TGTGCCAGCAGCTTCGGGACAGCCTACACTGAAGCTTTCTTT.

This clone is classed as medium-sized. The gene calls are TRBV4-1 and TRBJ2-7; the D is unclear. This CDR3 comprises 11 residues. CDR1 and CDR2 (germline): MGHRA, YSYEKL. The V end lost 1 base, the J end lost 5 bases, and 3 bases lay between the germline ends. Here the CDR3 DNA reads TGCGCCAGCAGCCAAGGCCACGAGCAGTACTTC. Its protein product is CASSQGHEQYF.

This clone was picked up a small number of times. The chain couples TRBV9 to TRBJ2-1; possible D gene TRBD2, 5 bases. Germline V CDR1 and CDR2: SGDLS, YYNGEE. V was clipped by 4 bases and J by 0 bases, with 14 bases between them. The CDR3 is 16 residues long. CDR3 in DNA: TGTGCCAGCAGCCACCGGGGAGCGGCCTCCTACAATGAGCAGTTCTTC. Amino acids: CASSHRGAASYNEQFF.